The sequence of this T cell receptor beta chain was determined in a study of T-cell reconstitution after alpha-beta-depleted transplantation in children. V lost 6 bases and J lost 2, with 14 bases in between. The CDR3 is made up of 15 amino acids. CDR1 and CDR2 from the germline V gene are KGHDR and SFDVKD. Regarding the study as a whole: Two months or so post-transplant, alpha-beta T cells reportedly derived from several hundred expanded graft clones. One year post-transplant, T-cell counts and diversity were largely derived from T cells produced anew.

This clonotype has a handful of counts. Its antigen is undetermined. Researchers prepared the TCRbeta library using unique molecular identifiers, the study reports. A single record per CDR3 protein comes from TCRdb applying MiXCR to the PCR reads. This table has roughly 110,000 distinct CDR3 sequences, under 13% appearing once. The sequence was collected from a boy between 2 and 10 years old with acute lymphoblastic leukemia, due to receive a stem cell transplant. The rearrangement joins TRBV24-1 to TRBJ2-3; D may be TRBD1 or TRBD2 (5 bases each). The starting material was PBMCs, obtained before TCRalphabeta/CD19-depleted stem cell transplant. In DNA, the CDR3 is TGTGCCACCAGTCAACCCGGGACCTACACAGATACGCAGTATTTT. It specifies CATSQPGTYTDTQYF.